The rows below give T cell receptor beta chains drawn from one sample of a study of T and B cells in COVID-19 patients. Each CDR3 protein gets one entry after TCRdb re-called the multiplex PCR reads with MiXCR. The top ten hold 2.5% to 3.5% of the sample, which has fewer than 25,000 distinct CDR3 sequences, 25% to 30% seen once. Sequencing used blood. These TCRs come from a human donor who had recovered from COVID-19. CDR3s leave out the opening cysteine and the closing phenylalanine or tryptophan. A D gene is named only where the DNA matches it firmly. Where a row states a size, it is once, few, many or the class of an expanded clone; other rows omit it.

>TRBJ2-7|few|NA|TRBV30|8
AFLGRVQY
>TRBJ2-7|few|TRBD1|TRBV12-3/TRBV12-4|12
ASSTGTVSYEQY
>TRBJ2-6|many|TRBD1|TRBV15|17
ATSREGQGAFSGANVLT
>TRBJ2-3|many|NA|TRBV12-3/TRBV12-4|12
ASSSRDNTDTQY
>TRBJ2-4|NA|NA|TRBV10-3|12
AISDTAGSNIQY
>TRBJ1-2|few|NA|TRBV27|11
ASSLWGYYGYT
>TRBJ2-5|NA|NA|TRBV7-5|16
ISVSEAFRDTSQETQY
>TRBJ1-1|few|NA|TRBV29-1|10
SVLGGGTEAF
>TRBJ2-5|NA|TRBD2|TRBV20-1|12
SAPLTSSQETQY
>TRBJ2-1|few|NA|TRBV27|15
ASSPIPTESSYNEQF
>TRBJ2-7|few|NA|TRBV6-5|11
ASSYPNTYEQY
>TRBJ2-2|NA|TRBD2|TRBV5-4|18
ASEPRFASGGYANTGELF
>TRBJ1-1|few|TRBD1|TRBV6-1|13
ASRSGTGVNTEAF
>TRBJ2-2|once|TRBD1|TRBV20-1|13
SARARDRVAGELF
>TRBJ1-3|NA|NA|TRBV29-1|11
SVEGDSGNTIY
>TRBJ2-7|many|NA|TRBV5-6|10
ASSLDGGEQY
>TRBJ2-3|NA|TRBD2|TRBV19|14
ASSQTSGGAGDTQY
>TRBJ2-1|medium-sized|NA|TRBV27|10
ASSLFKDEQF
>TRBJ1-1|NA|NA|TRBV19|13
ASSIDPGGNTEAF
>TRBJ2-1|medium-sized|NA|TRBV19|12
ASSSTGRANEQF